This T cell receptor (beta chain) comes out of a study of T cells in Graves' hyperthyroidism and ophthalmopathy. Trimming cost V 6 bases and J 5 bases, with 16 bases left between them. The CDR3 covers 13 residues. From germline, CDR1 is DFQATT and CDR2 SNEGSKA (reference sequence). This clonotype was seen a handful of times. From RNA transcripts, TCR beta CDR3 regions were amplified. Initially, a first-round RT-PCR of the TCR CDR3 employed the HTBI primer set. MiXCR, run by TCRdb on the multiplex PCR reads, gives a single entry per CDR3 protein. The sample includes about 560,000 distinct CDR3 sequences, 46% seen only once; the top ten take roughly 8.2%.

The clonotype was recovered from a woman younger than 35 with Graves' hyperthyroidism. The chain carries TRBV20-1 and TRBJ1-1, with D possibly matching TRBD1 (5 bases). The source material was peripheral blood or thyroid tissue (not recorded which). DNA of the CDR3: TGCAGTGCCGCGGGGCAGGGAGGGACTGAAGCTTTCTTT. Residues: CSAAGQGGTEAFF.